This T cell receptor beta chain was captured in a study of blood T cell repertoires in COVID-19. Study background: Sites in the United States, Italy and Spain provided acute and convalescent COVID-19 samples. T cells, B-cell-depleted T cells, or PBMCs provided the cDNA or gDNA that served as material.

In the original processing: Reference gene primers were amplified, and this amplification served to estimate nucleated cell counts. Profiled with immunoSEQ multiplex PCR; TCRdb holds only in-frame clones, not every one. The V and J calls and clone size come from that table; D and trimming were worked out from the DNA. The data show 75,000 to 100,000 clones, 83% seen once. V lost 4 bases, J lost 2 bases, and 10 bases stayed unmatched. The CDR3 is 17 amino acids. CDR1 and CDR2 (germline): SGHAT, FQNNGV. The TCR originated in a woman aged 80 or older with acute or convalescent COVID-19. Sequenced: peripheral blood. V usage is TRBV11-2 and J usage is TRBJ1-2; TRBD1 agrees at 10 bases. The CDR3 loop reads CASSSGGQGSVNYGYTF. CDR3 nucleotide sequence: TGTGCCAGCAGCTCCGGGGGACAGGGGAGCGTCAACTATGGCTACACCTTC.